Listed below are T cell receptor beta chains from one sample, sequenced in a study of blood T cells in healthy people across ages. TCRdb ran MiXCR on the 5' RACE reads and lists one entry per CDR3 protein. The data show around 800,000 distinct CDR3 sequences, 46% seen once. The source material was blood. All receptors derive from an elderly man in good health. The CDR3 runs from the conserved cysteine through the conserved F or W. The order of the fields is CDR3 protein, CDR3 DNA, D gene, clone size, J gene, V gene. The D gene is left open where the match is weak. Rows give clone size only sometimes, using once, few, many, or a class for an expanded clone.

CDR3aa: CSVGHSDGYTF; CDR3nt: TGCAGCGTTGGACACTCGGATGGCTACACCTTC; d_gene: -; abundance: -; j_gene: TRBJ1-2; v_gene: TRBV29-1
CDR3aa: CASSYESSGANVLTF; CDR3nt: TGTGCCAGCAGTTACGAGTCGTCTGGGGCCAACGTCCTGACTTTC; d_gene: -; abundance: many; j_gene: TRBJ2-6; v_gene: TRBV6-2/TRBV6-3
CDR3aa: CASSQAAGGITYNEQFF; CDR3nt: TGCGCCAGCAGCCAAGCAGCGGGAGGGATTACGTACAATGAGCAGTTCTTC; d_gene: TRBD2; abundance: few; j_gene: TRBJ2-1; v_gene: TRBV4-3
CDR3aa: CASSFKGQGIAGEQYF; CDR3nt: TGTGCCAGCAGCTTTAAGGGACAGGGAATTGCGGGCGAGCAGTACTTC; d_gene: TRBD1; abundance: once; j_gene: TRBJ2-7; v_gene: TRBV7-9
CDR3aa: CSVSSTTDIYEQYF; CDR3nt: TGCAGCGTTTCTTCTACGACAGATATCTACGAGCAGTACTTC; d_gene: -; abundance: -; j_gene: TRBJ2-7; v_gene: TRBV29-1
CDR3aa: CASSLEGQVGTEAFF; CDR3nt: TGTGCCAGCAGTTTAGAAGGGCAGGTTGGCACTGAAGCTTTCTTT; d_gene: -; abundance: few; j_gene: TRBJ1-1; v_gene: TRBV12-3/TRBV12-4
CDR3aa: CATSPDRIINEKLFF; CDR3nt: TGTGCCACCAGCCCAGACCGTATAATAAATGAAAAACTGTTTTTT; d_gene: -; abundance: few; j_gene: TRBJ1-4; v_gene: TRBV15
CDR3aa: CASSDRVQEGEQFF; CDR3nt: TGTGCCAGCAGTGACAGGGTACAGGAAGGTGAGCAGTTCTTC; d_gene: -; abundance: many; j_gene: TRBJ2-1; v_gene: TRBV25-1
CDR3aa: CARTSYPGGAGELFF; CDR3nt: TGTGCCCGGACTTCCTACCCCGGGGGGGCCGGGGAGCTGTTTTTT; d_gene: TRBD2; abundance: -; j_gene: TRBJ2-2; v_gene: TRBV30
CDR3aa: CASSDRATEQYF; CDR3nt: TGTGCCAGCAGTGACCGGGCCACCGAGCAGTACTTC; d_gene: -; abundance: -; j_gene: TRBJ2-7; v_gene: TRBV2
CDR3aa: CASSLALGTGLYTDTQYF; CDR3nt: TGTGCCAGCAGCTTAGCCCTTGGGACAGGGCTCTACACAGATACGCAGTATTTT; d_gene: TRBD1; abundance: few; j_gene: TRBJ2-3; v_gene: TRBV7-2
CDR3aa: CASSYRPGRTGQTYNEQFF; CDR3nt: TGTGCCAGCAGTTACCGGCCTGGCCGCACAGGACAGACATACAATGAGCAGTTCTTC; d_gene: -; abundance: -; j_gene: TRBJ2-1; v_gene: TRBV6-5
CDR3aa: CASGSLRGVYNEQFF; CDR3nt: TGTGCCAGTGGCTCTCTCCGGGGAGTATACAATGAGCAGTTCTTC; d_gene: -; abundance: -; j_gene: TRBJ2-1; v_gene: TRBV3-1
CDR3aa: CASGRGGLNSPLHF; CDR3nt: TGTGCCAGCGGACGTGGAGGGTTGAATTCACCCCTCCACTTT; d_gene: -; abundance: -; j_gene: TRBJ1-6; v_gene: TRBV12-3/TRBV12-4
CDR3aa: CASSQGMSQTYEQYF; CDR3nt: TGTGCCAGCAGCCAAGGTATGAGCCAGACCTACGAGCAGTACTTC; d_gene: -; abundance: few; j_gene: TRBJ2-7; v_gene: TRBV3-1
CDR3aa: CASSPTTAGISEQYF; CDR3nt: TGTGCCAGCAGTCCCACCACAGCGGGGATAAGCGAGCAGTACTTC; d_gene: TRBD2; abundance: -; j_gene: TRBJ2-7; v_gene: TRBV28
CDR3aa: CASSQDREGTQETQYF; CDR3nt: TGCGCCAGCAGCCAAGATAGAGAGGGAACCCAAGAGACCCAGTACTTC; d_gene: -; abundance: few; j_gene: TRBJ2-5; v_gene: TRBV4-3
CDR3aa: CASSLRVHERYF; CDR3nt: TGTGCCAGCAGTTTGAGGGTCCACGAGCGGTACTTC; d_gene: -; abundance: -; j_gene: TRBJ2-5; v_gene: TRBV12-3/TRBV12-4
CDR3aa: CASSYGGLAVSYEQYF; CDR3nt: TGTGCCAGCAGTTACGGCGGACTAGCGGTCTCCTACGAGCAGTACTTC; d_gene: TRBD2; abundance: -; j_gene: TRBJ2-7; v_gene: TRBV6-6
CDR3aa: CASSRGARSQPQHF; CDR3nt: TGTGCCAGCAGTCGGGGGGCACGGAGTCAGCCCCAGCATTTT; d_gene: -; abundance: many; j_gene: TRBJ1-5; v_gene: TRBV25-1
CDR3aa: CASSQEQVQGAWEQYF; CDR3nt: TGTGCCAGCAGCCAAGAACAGGTCCAGGGGGCTTGGGAGCAGTACTTC; d_gene: TRBD1; abundance: few; j_gene: TRBJ2-7; v_gene: TRBV4-2
CDR3aa: CAPRGPGSSYNEQFF; CDR3nt: TGTGCACCCCGGGGGCCAGGGAGCTCCTACAATGAGCAGTTCTTC; d_gene: -; abundance: -; j_gene: TRBJ2-1; v_gene: TRBV24-1
CDR3aa: CASSSGSGSQHF; CDR3nt: TGTGCCAGCAGTTCAGGTTCGGGATCCCAGCATTTT; d_gene: -; abundance: -; j_gene: TRBJ1-5; v_gene: TRBV6-2/TRBV6-3
CDR3aa: CASSLLGGRSDTQYF; CDR3nt: TGTGCCAGTAGCCTTTTGGGGGGCCGTTCAGATACGCAGTATTTT; d_gene: -; abundance: -; j_gene: TRBJ2-3; v_gene: TRBV11-2
CDR3aa: CASRGQSSYEQYF; CDR3nt: TGTGCCAGCAGGGGACAGAGCTCCTACGAGCAGTACTTC; d_gene: TRBD1; abundance: many; j_gene: TRBJ2-7; v_gene: TRBV12-3/TRBV12-4
CDR3aa: CASTRNRAGAGDTQYF; CDR3nt: TGTGCCAGCACCCGAAATAGGGCGGGAGCGGGGGATACGCAGTATTTT; d_gene: TRBD2; abundance: -; j_gene: TRBJ2-3; v_gene: TRBV12-3/TRBV12-4
CDR3aa: CSASDGSGSSYEQYF; CDR3nt: TGCAGTGCTAGTGATGGTAGCGGGAGCTCCTACGAGCAGTACTTC; d_gene: TRBD2; abundance: many; j_gene: TRBJ2-7; v_gene: TRBV20-1
CDR3aa: CASSLGGSDEQFF; CDR3nt: TGTGCCAGCAGCTTGGGAGGCTCCGATGAGCAGTTCTTC; d_gene: -; abundance: few; j_gene: TRBJ2-1; v_gene: TRBV5-8
CDR3aa: CASSPRDNYYNEQFF; CDR3nt: TGTGCCAGCAGCCCCAGGGACAACTACTACAATGAGCAGTTCTTC; d_gene: -; abundance: -; j_gene: TRBJ2-1; v_gene: TRBV2
CDR3aa: CASSQVPGLLIQGTQYF; CDR3nt: TGTGCCAGCAGCCAAGTCCCGGGACTACTCATTCAAGGGACCCAGTACTTC; d_gene: TRBD2; abundance: -; j_gene: TRBJ2-5; v_gene: TRBV14
CDR3aa: CAISDRDSYEQYF; CDR3nt: TGTGCCATCAGTGACAGGGACTCCTACGAGCAGTACTTC; d_gene: -; abundance: many; j_gene: TRBJ2-7; v_gene: TRBV10-3
CDR3aa: CASSLVSGGTGSYNEQFF; CDR3nt: TGTGCCAGCAGCTTAGTATCCGGCGGGACGGGGTCCTACAATGAGCAGTTCTTC; d_gene: -; abundance: -; j_gene: TRBJ2-1; v_gene: TRBV7-2
CDR3aa: CASSLIAGANQPQHF; CDR3nt: TGTGCCAGCAGTTTAATTGCAGGGGCCAATCAGCCCCAGCATTTT; d_gene: -; abundance: -; j_gene: TRBJ1-5; v_gene: TRBV12-3/TRBV12-4
CDR3aa: CASMVGRPGDSSYEQYF; CDR3nt: TGTGCCAGCATGGTCGGGAGACCGGGGGACAGCTCCTACGAGCAGTACTTC; d_gene: -; abundance: -; j_gene: TRBJ2-7; v_gene: TRBV28
CDR3aa: CSARTGGNVETQYF; CDR3nt: TGCAGTGCTCGGACAGGGGGAAATGTTGAGACCCAGTACTTC; d_gene: TRBD1; abundance: few; j_gene: TRBJ2-5; v_gene: TRBV20-1
CDR3aa: CASGGLVYNEQFF; CDR3nt: TGTGCCAGCGGGGGACTCGTTTACAATGAGCAGTTCTTC; d_gene: -; abundance: -; j_gene: TRBJ2-1; v_gene: TRBV27
CDR3aa: CSARDGEGIYEQYF; CDR3nt: TGCAGTGCTAGAGACGGGGAGGGGATCTACGAGCAGTACTTC; d_gene: TRBD2; abundance: few; j_gene: TRBJ2-7; v_gene: TRBV20-1
CDR3aa: CASSQDTGLGNTIYF; CDR3nt: TGCGCCAGCAGCCAAGACACAGGGCTTGGAAACACCATATATTTT; d_gene: -; abundance: -; j_gene: TRBJ1-3; v_gene: TRBV4-3
CDR3aa: CSVSVRGELFF; CDR3nt: TGCAGCGTTAGTGTGCGCGGGGAGCTGTTTTTT; d_gene: -; abundance: few; j_gene: TRBJ2-2; v_gene: TRBV29-1
CDR3aa: CASARGGAGEQFF; CDR3nt: TGTGCCAGCGCTAGGGGAGGGGCCGGGGAGCAGTTCTTC; d_gene: TRBD2; abundance: -; j_gene: TRBJ2-1; v_gene: TRBV2
CDR3aa: CASNFGRRTYEQYF; CDR3nt: TGTGCCAGCAATTTCGGCAGGCGTACCTACGAGCAGTACTTC; d_gene: -; abundance: -; j_gene: TRBJ2-7; v_gene: TRBV2
CDR3aa: CAISSTGGPNYEQYF; CDR3nt: TGTGCCATCAGCTCGACCGGGGGACCCAACTACGAGCAGTACTTC; d_gene: -; abundance: few; j_gene: TRBJ2-7; v_gene: TRBV10-3
CDR3aa: CASRPDRGGDTQYF; CDR3nt: TGTGCCAGCAGACCGGACAGGGGAGGAGATACGCAGTATTTT; d_gene: TRBD1; abundance: few; j_gene: TRBJ2-3; v_gene: TRBV9
CDR3aa: CASSQDKGPSYEQYF; CDR3nt: TGTGCCAGCAGCCAAGATAAGGGCCCCTCCTACGAGCAGTACTTC; d_gene: -; abundance: once; j_gene: TRBJ2-7; v_gene: TRBV4-2
CDR3aa: CASSLNQGTEAFF; CDR3nt: TGCGCCAGCAGCTTGAATCAGGGCACTGAAGCTTTCTTT; d_gene: -; abundance: -; j_gene: TRBJ1-1; v_gene: TRBV5-1
CDR3aa: CSASYRDPSYEQYF; CDR3nt: TGCAGTGCTAGTTACAGGGACCCCTCCTACGAGCAGTACTTC; d_gene: -; abundance: few; j_gene: TRBJ2-7; v_gene: TRBV20-1
CDR3aa: CASSLDIANTEAFF; CDR3nt: TGCGCCAGCAGCTTGGACATAGCGAACACTGAAGCTTTCTTT; d_gene: -; abundance: few; j_gene: TRBJ1-1; v_gene: TRBV5-1
CDR3aa: CASSQDPTSPLHF; CDR3nt: TGTGCCAGCAGCCAAGATCCTACCTCACCCCTCCACTTT; d_gene: -; abundance: -; j_gene: TRBJ1-6; v_gene: TRBV14